Described below is a single T cell receptor (beta chain) sequence and its context. The data were taken from a study of OX40 agonist ivuxolimab in advanced cancers. Clones were read by immunoSEQ multiplex PCR, and TCRdb kept only the in-frame ones, dropping some. The sample records 40,000 to 45,000 clones, approximately 91% being singletons. Germline V gene data show CDR1 as LNHDA and CDR2 as SQIVND (reference sequence). This CDR3 has 13 residues. V was cut by 4 bases and J by 2 bases, with 6 bases left in between. The sequence derives from an adult with an advanced solid tumor such as melanoma, head and neck, liver or kidney cancer. The chain carries TRBV19 and TRBJ1-5; D is undetermined. The sample here was CD4+ or CD8+ T cells sorted from blood, taken in a trial of the OX40 agonist ivuxolimab. This CDR3 reads CASSNRGNQPQHF. In DNA form, the CDR3 reads TGTGCCAGTAGTAACCGGGGCAATCAGCCCCAGCATTTT.